These T cell receptor beta chains were read from a single sample in a study of Graves' ophthalmopathy and Graves' hyperthyroidism. TCRdb re-called the multiplex PCR reads through MiXCR, storing one row per CDR3 protein. The data show some 400,000 distinct CDR3 sequences, approximately 16% seen once. The sample comprised peripheral blood. These TCRs come from a woman in her late teens or twenties with Graves' ophthalmopathy. Both conserved end residues are part of each CDR3.

v_call	cdr3_aa
TRBV19	CASSEGGTVKNTGELFF
TRBV28	CASSSPDLSYEQYF
TRBV28	CASSSAGLGYGYTF
TRBV6-1	CASSDRGLSEQYF
TRBV20-1	CSAPGTGETQYF
TRBV28	CASRPPPPNTEAFF
TRBV28	CASSSTPRGGAIHSPLHF
TRBV6-2/TRBV6-3	CACQDRGLSYEQYF
TRBV12-3/TRBV12-4	CASTRTGDQETQYF
TRBV7-8	CASSSGMDTLYEQYF
TRBV4-1	CASSQDSGDRPSYEQYF
TRBV12-3/TRBV12-4	CASSMYQETQYF
TRBV6-2/TRBV6-3	CASSYQPGQASYEQYF
TRBV2	CASSEVAGGETQYF
TRBV6-2/TRBV6-3	CATHRGPEQYF
TRBV7-2	CASSRPGGRDPPLHF
TRBV27	CASKTRYEQYF